The 6 T cell receptor beta chains presented below share a single source sample, sequenced in a study of T cells after yellow fever vaccination. MiXCR, run by TCRdb on the 5' RACE reads, gives a single entry per CDR3 protein. The sample includes around 230,000 distinct CDR3 sequences, roughly 6.2% seen only once; the top ten take more than 1%. Here the sequenced sample was CD4+ T cells sorted from PBMCs, taken on the day of the yellow fever booster vaccination. All receptors come from a man aged 25 to 45 who received the YFV17D yellow fever vaccine.

The genes are TRBV6-2 or TRBV6-3 and TRBJ2-1, with 8 bases fitting TRBD2. With 6 bases clipped from V and 8 bases from J, the junction kept 9 bases outside the gene matches. Looked up from germline, CDR1 is MNHEY and CDR2 is SVGEGT. The CDR3 runs to 14 residues. As DNA, the CDR3 is TGTGCCAGCAGCTTGACGGGCGGGAGGCATGAGCAGTTCTTC. Protein sequence: CASSLTGGRHEQFF.

Only a few counts were recorded for this clonotype. This chain connects TRBV7-2 to TRBJ2-4, with TRBD2 identical over 14 bases. Germline CDR1 and CDR2: SGHTA and FQGNSA. J was trimmed by 6 bases and V by 5 bases; bases with no gene match: 6. This CDR3 is built from 16 residues. CDR3: CASSPRLAGGINIQYF. Here the CDR3 DNA reads TGTGCCAGCAGCCCAAGACTAGCGGGAGGGATAAACATTCAGTACTTC.

This clonotype came up many times. The chain joins TRBV30 to TRBJ2-7, with D tentatively TRBD1 (5 bases). CDR1 and CDR2 (germline): GTSNPN, SVGIG (reference sequence). This CDR3 comprises 13 residues. V shed 1 base and J shed 2 bases, with 9 bases lying between them. CDR3 loop: CAWSGAGPYEQYF. The CDR3 region has the DNA TGTGCCTGGAGTGGGGCAGGGCCCTACGAGCAGTACTTC. Complete variable domain (other parts from reference TRBV30 and TRBJ2-7): SQTIHQWPATLVQPVGSPLSLECTVEGTSNPNLYWYRQAAGRGLQLLFYSVGIGQISSEVPQNLSASRPQDRQFILSSKKLLLSDSGFYLCAWSGAGPYEQYFGPGTRLTVT.

The chain couples TRBV7-9 to TRBJ2-1, with D possibly matching TRBD1 (5 bases). The germline CDR1 and CDR2 sequences are SEHNR and FQNEAQ (reference sequence). The ends were cut back, 0 bases at V and 3 bases at J, with 12 bases in the middle. There are 16 residues in the CDR3. CDR3 in DNA: TGTGCCAGCAGCTTAGCTAGGTCAGGGCTCTACAATGAGCAGTTCTTC. Amino acids: CASSLARSGLYNEQFF.

This clonotype was observed a handful of times. The chain combines TRBV7-3 with TRBJ2-1; no clear D. Between the trimmed V and J ends, which lost 3 bases and 8 bases, there was a span of 11 bases. The CDR3 length is 13 residues. Per germline, CDR1 SGHTA and CDR2 FQGTGA. The CDR3 sequence: CASSFTSDHEQFF. CDR3 DNA sequence: TGTGCCAGCAGCTTCACATCCGACCATGAGCAGTTCTTC.

This sequence joins TRBV7-2 and TRBJ2-2; TRBD1 agrees at 7 bases. V lost 3 bases and J lost 0; bases outside the gene matches: 4. This CDR3 spans 16 amino acids. Per the germline V gene, CDR1 is SGHTA and CDR2 is FQGNSA. This chain's CDR3 is CASSFTGTANTGELFF. CDR3 DNA sequence: TGTGCCAGCAGCTTTACCGGGACAGCGAACACCGGGGAGCTGTTTTTT.